This TCR beta chain originates from a study of graft-versus-host responses after intestinal transplantation. This clone was detected only once. The antigen is unknown. Trimming pared 0 bases from V and 6 bases from J, leaving 16 bases between. The CDR3 length is 16 residues. CDR1 SEHNR and CDR2 FQNEAQ come from the germline V gene (reference sequence). Sequenced by immunoSEQ multiplex PCR; TCRdb stores in-frame clones only, minus some. Among around 88,000 clones, around four fifths were seen once, and the ten largest hold approximately 17%. Notes on the study in general: Recipient bone marrow held GvH clones, some seen earlier in ileum or blood.

This material consisted of unstimulated CD8+ T cells sorted from spleen or lymph node cells, taken before intestinal transplant. V is TRBV7-9 and J is TRBJ2-3; D gene ambiguous. This receptor was obtained from a human donor who received an intestinal transplant. The CDR3 here is CASSLAVEVMTDTQYF. In DNA form, the CDR3 reads TGTGCCAGCAGCTTAGCCGTGGAAGTTATGACGGATACGCAGTATTTT.